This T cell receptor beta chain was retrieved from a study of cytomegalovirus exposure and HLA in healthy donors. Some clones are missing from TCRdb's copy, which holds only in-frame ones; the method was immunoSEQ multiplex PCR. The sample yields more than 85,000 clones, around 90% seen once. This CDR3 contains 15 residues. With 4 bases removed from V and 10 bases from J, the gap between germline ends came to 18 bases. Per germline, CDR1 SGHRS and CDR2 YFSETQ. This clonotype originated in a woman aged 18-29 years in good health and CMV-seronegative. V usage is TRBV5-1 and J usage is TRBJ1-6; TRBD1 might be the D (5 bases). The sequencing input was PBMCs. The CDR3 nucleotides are TGCGCCAGCAGCCTAAGCGGGGGGGATCGGTCACCCCTCCACTTT. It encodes CASSLSGGDRSPLHF.